This T cell receptor (beta chain) was sequenced for a study of cytomegalovirus exposure and HLA in healthy donors (dated by TCRdb to about 2017). Context from the whole study: An earlier analysis of several hundred of the donors reported about 280 Gb of sequence data and 95 million to 120 million unique TCR beta sequences obtained from about 179 million T cells. Approximately 300 gigabases of sequencing data and 70 million to 95 million unique TCR sequences made up an early release that covered 640 HLA-typed donors. The genetic ancestry cluster associated with self-reported Caucasian donors included 81% of the roughly 400 genotyped donors. The study aimed to test whether cataloging public T cell receptors could reveal signatures of past pathogen exposure. The study profiled the T cell repertoires of 500 to 800 subjects by immunosequencing and related them to cytomegalovirus serostatus. In addition to the first cohort of about 650 subjects, a separate validation cohort of around 110 different subjects was used. To predict cytomegalovirus infection status, the study combined high-throughput TCR immunosequencing, statistical association of individual TCRs with disease status, and machine learning. To study patterns of TCR occurrence, a later analysis re-analyzed previously published TCR beta repertoires from 650 to 750 donors and added high-resolution HLA genotyping. The later analysis used no new phenotypic data to find candidate immune exposures, relying instead on TCR beta sequences and their occurrence across donors. To decide whether each TCR beta V gene segment behaved as functional or pseudogenic, an earlier analysis of some 570 of the donors relied on high-throughput TCR beta sequencing. Donor age, sex, ethnicity and CMV serostatus were compiled alongside the repertoire data. Genome-wide SNP genotypes for about 65% of the roughly 670 donors were used in a later genetic analysis, which treated that subset as a discovery cohort. Every discovery cohort repertoire had been produced on one sequencing platform. HLA typing covered class I and class II loci at four-digit resolution. Typing coverage differed by locus: A, B, C, DRB1 and DQB1 were typed in roughly 620-630 donors, DQA1 in around 500, DPA1 in approximately 600, and DPB1 in around 490. Because of strong linkage in the cohort, roughly five DR-DQ haplotypes were treated as single units for association and clustering. Across around 400 genotyped donors of the cohort, an average of about 220,000 unique TCR beta nucleotide sequences per donor were sequenced, and 15% to 20% of those sequences were non-productive.

The cohort comprised 666 healthy bone marrow donors. At the time of sampling, all cohort members were nominally healthy, though unrecorded immune exposures were likely present. The donor tested CMV seronegative and was one of the 352 seronegative cohort members. A peripheral blood sample was provided by each donor, and peripheral blood mononuclear cells were used for TCR beta sequencing. The Qiagen DNeasy Blood Extraction Kit was used to extract genomic DNA from the blood cell samples. Library preparation used the immunoSEQ multiplex PCR assay. A mixture of 60 forward primers for TCR Vbeta segments and 13 reverse primers for TCR Jbeta segments was used in the multiplex PCR. A multiplex PCR assay on genomic DNA amplified the CDR3 region of rearranged TCR beta genes. On the Illumina HiSeq System, the amplified TCR beta libraries were sequenced as 87-base-pair reads. The published analysis was carried out like this. In a later analysis, tens of millions of unique TCR beta chains were counted across the 500 to 850 repertoires, and around 11 million of these chains were shared by at least two donors. To remove PCR and sequencing errors, raw reads were error-corrected and collapsed into unique sequences using a nearest-neighbor algorithm that merged closely related sequences. V, D and J gene segments were assigned by aligning CDR3 sequences to IMGT reference sequences. Each retained sequence needed at least a six-nucleotide match to both a V gene segment and a J gene segment. Rearrangements were classified as productive when the CDR3 lacked stop codons and remained in frame with V and J, and all other rearrangements were classified as non-productive. CDR3 was defined by IMGT convention, running from the second conserved V-encoded cysteine to the conserved J-encoded phenylalanine. The earlier analysis of a few hundred of the donors excluded sequences that lacked an unambiguous match to a single V gene segment. In an earlier analysis of about 590 of the donors, a V segment was called functional when productive rearrangements were above 56.7%, and segregating when the standard deviation between donors exceeded 5%. A statistical classification framework was developed to diagnose cytomegalovirus status using the catalog of TCR beta chain sequences. A later analysis assigned V and J genes by comparing TCR nucleotide sequences with IMGT/GENE-DB human TR gene sequences. In a later analysis, CDR3 sequences and most-parsimonious VDJ recombination scenarios were assigned using the TCRdist pipeline. In a later analysis, every TCR beta chain was defined by the combination of its CDR3 amino acid sequence and its V-gene family, and reads without a unique V-gene family were dropped. A later analysis removed 500 to 600 highly shared, low-generation-probability nucleotide sequences to deal with suspected cross-contamination and a sequencing artifact. For each public chain, a later analysis derived a clonal expansion index from normalized ranks of inferred template counts within each repertoire. Generation probabilities in a later analysis came from a VDJ recombination model fitted to out-of-frame rearrangements, and those results were checked against IGoR. In a later analysis, TCR-TCR, TCR-HLA and TCR-CMV co-occurrence was scored with hypergeometric tests, and a repertoire-size bias correction was applied to TCR pairs. In a later analysis, false discovery rates were estimated by permuting HLA or CMV assignments 20 times. In a later analysis, co-occurring TCRs were grouped using DBSCAN, and TCRdist sequence similarity was added for clustering within HLA-allele-positive subsets. Repertoires with fewer than 30,000 or more than 120,000 public chains, plus five repertoires with anomalous nucleotide sharing, were excluded from co-occurrence clustering. Here the immuneACCESS table is served through TCRdb, limited to in-frame sequences with V and J called. Missing clones are a known gap in these copies; in checked studies unresolved V genes cover under half, and the rest lacks a known reason. V and J calls and clone size are copied from that table; D and trimming were computed from the DNA. The sample profile shows hundreds of thousands of clones; approximately 80% of them were found once. The ten largest make up under 0.85% of the sample.

This clone occurred once. This receptor's antigen is unknown. No quality values exist for individual bases; no much larger clone is one base distant. Overall results and qualifications from the work: A further reported finding was that TCR beta sequences accurately predicted the HLA-A and HLA-B alleles for most subjects in the first cohort. Because some donors lacked HLA typing at each locus, the association tests relied only on the typed subset. The earlier analysis of approximately 590 of the donors excluded some 15 rarely observed V segments, including chromosome 9 orphons, because counts were too low. Sequencing depth was assumed to be roughly uniform across donors in the presence/absence analyses, though that assumption may not hold. In a later analysis, some 17,000 TCR beta sequences were associated with specific HLA alleles at a false discovery rate of 0.05. An earlier analysis of approximately 500 of the donors showed that most TCR beta V segments appeared in productive rearrangements either about 87% or about 30% of the time, which broadly matched IMGT annotations. A group of highly shared sequence variants was considered likely to be a technical artifact of the sequencing pipeline. Immune exposure information for the cohort was limited to CMV serostatus. In a later genetic analysis, fewer N-insertions in productive TCRs were reported among donors in an Asian-associated ancestry cluster than the roughly 670-donor mean. A later analysis found that TCR association rates varied across HLA loci, with DRB1 alleles showing the most associated TCRs and HLA-C alleles the fewest. Across donors, most TCR sequences were observed very rarely, whereas some public TCRs were present in many individuals. In a later genetic analysis, a missense DCLRE1C variant was associated with V-gene and J-gene trimming of TCR beta chains, and the association was replicated in an independent cohort. The authors suggested that the approach could potentially be extended to other disease states and immunological phenotypes. A later analysis found that HLA-associated TCR beta chains were more clonally expanded and had lower generation probabilities than equally common non-associated chains. In this cohort, only TCR beta chains were sequenced, and detectable features were limited by the absence of alpha or paired-chain data. The study gave a list of under 200 TCR beta chains associated with cytomegalovirus. A few of the identified cytomegalovirus-associated TCR beta chains were confirmed in vitro to be specific for cytomegalovirus antigens. Cytomegalovirus status was reported to be diagnosed by the classifier with high specificity and sensitivity in both the original and validation cohorts. According to a later analysis, parvovirus B19, influenza, CMV and Epstein-Barr virus appeared linked to several top co-occurrence clusters. When HLA alleles, especially DR and DQ, strongly co-occurred, TCR associations were difficult to assign to individual alleles. In a later analysis, most CMV-associated TCR beta chains were found to appear HLA-restricted, with HLA associations seemingly driven largely by CMV exposure. Linkage disequilibrium might explain the correlated functional status among segregating V segments, but an unknown experimental factor could not be excluded.

This receptor was obtained from a boy aged 2 to 10 in good health and CMV-seronegative. Sequenced: PBMCs.

The bases read TGTGCCAGCAGCTTAGCGGGTATGATAGGCTCACCCCTCCACTTT. Its protein reads: CASSLAGMIGSPLHF. The sequence links TRBV11-2 to TRBJ1-6, with the D gene uncertain. V is cut by 1 base and J by 10 bases, and the space between the germline ends is 14 bases. The CDR3 contains 15 residues, cysteine and phenylalanine counted. Only the CDR3 DNA stays, 45 bases, in frame from base 1. For CDR1 and CDR2, the germline V gene lists SGHAT and FQNNGV.